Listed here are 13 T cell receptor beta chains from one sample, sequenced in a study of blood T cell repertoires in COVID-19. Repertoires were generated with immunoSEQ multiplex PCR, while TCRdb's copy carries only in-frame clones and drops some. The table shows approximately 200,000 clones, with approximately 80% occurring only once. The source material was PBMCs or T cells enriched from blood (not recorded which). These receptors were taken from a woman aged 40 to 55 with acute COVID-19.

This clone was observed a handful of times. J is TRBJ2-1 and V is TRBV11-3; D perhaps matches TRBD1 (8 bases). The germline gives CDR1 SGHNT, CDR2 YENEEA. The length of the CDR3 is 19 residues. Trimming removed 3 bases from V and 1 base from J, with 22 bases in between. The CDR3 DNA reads TGTGCCAGCAGCTTCACAGGGGGGGATTCTAGCGGTTCCTACAATGAGCAGTTCTTC. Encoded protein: CASSFTGGDSSGSYNEQFF.

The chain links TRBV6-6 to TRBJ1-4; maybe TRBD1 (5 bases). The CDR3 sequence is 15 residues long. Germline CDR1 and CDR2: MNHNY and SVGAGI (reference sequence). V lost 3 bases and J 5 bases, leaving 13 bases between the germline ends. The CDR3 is CASSYSPGGNEKLFF. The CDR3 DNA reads TGTGCCAGCAGTTATTCACCGGGGGGGAATGAAAAACTGTTTTTT.

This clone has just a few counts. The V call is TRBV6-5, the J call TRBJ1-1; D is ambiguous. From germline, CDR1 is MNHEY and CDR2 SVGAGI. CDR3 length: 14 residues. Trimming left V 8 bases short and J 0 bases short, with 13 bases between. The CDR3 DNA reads TGTGCCAGCTGCCTGGCAGATATGAACACTGAAGCTTTCTTT. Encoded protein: CASCLADMNTEAFF.

The CDR3 loop is CASRRGRSAEKLFF. The CDR3 DNA follows: TGCGCCAGCAGAAGGGGAAGATCGGCTGAAAAACTGTTTTTT. The gene calls are TRBV5-1 and TRBJ1-4; possibly TRBD1 for D (5 bases). This CDR3 comprises 14 residues. Trimming took off 5 bases at V and 7 bases at J, with 15 bases between the two ends. The germline gives CDR1 SGHRS, CDR2 YFSETQ.

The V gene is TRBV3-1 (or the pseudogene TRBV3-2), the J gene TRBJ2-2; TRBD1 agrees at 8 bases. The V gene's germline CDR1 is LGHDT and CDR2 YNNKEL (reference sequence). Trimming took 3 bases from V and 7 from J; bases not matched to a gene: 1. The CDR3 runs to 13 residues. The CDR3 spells CASSHGQGGELFF. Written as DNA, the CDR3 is TGTGCCAGCAGCCACGGACAGGGCGGGGAGCTGTTTTTT.

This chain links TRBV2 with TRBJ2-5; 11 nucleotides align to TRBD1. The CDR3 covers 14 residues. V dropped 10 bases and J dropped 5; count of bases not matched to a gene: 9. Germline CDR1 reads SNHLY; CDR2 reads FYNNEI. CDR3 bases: TGTGCCACCCAAGAGGACAGGGGGCGTGAGACCCAGTACTTC. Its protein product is CATQEDRGRETQYF.

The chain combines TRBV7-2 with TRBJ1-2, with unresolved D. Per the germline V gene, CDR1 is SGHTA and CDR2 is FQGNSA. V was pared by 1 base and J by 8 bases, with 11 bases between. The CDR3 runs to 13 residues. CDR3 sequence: CASSLGGSVGYTF. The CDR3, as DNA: TGTGCCAGCAGCTTAGGAGGGAGTGTAGGCTACACCTTC.

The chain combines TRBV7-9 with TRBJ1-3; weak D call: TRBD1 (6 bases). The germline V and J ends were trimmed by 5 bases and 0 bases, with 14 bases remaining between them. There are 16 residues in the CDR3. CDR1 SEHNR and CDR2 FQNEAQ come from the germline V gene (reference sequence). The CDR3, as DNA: TGTGCCAGCAGCCTGCAGGGGCCCCACTCTGGAAACACCATATATTTT. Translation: CASSLQGPHSGNTIYF.

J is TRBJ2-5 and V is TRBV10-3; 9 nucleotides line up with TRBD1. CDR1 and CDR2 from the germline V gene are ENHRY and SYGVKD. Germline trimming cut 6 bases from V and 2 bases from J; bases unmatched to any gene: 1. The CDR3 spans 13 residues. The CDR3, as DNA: TGTGCCATCAGGGGGACAGGGCAAGAGACCCAGTACTTC. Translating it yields CAIRGTGQETQYF.

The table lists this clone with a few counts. As DNA, the CDR3 is TGTGCCAGCAGTGGACAGGGAGGCGGAGAGTATGGCTACACCTTC. Its translation: CASSGQGGGEYGYTF. This rearrangement joins TRBV28 to TRBJ1-2, with 8 bases that match TRBD1. The CDR3 is 15 amino acids. The germline V gene encodes CDR1 MDHEN and CDR2 SYDVKM. J gave up 5 bases and V 5 bases, and 10 bases lay outside the gene matches.

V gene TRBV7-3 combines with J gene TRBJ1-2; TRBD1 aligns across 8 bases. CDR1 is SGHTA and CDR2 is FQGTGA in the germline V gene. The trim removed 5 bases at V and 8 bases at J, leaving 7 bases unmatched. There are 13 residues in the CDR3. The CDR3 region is CASSAGQGGGYTF. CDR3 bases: TGTGCCAGCAGCGCCGGACAGGGTGGAGGCTACACCTTC.

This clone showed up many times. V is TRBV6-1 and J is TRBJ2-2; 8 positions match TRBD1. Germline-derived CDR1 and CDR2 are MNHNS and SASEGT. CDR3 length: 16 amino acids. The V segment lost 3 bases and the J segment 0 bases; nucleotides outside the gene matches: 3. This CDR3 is CASSEWTGSNTGELFF. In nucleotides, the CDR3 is TGTGCCAGCAGTGAGTGGACAGGGTCGAACACCGGGGAGCTGTTTTTT.

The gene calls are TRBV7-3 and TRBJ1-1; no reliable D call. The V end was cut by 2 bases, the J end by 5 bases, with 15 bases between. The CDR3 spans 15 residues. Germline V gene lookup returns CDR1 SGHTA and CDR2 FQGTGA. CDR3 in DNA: TGTGCCAGCAGCTTAGTGGGCCATCGGGATACTGAAGCTTTCTTT. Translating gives CASSLVGHRDTEAFF. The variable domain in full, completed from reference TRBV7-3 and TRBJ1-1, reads GAGVSQTPSNKVTEKGKYVELRCDPISGHTALYWYRQSLGQGPEFLIYFQGTGAADDSGLPNDRFFAVRPEGSVSTLKIQRTERGDSAVYLCASSLVGHRDTEAFFGQGTRLTVV.